This entry is about one T cell receptor (beta chain). The antigen is unknown. In germline, CDR1 is MGHRA, CDR2 YSYEKL. This CDR3 comprises 14 residues. This record comes from a study of CXCR3-negative and CXCR3-positive naive CD8 T cells. General study findings and limits: Naive CXCR3-positive cells had TRB CDR3s more hydrophobic than those of CXCR3-negative naive cells. From TRB CDR3 properties, TCR strength was inferred; surface CD5 did not differ between naive subsets.

Cells classed as naive CD8+ T cells were CD45RO-CCR7+CD27+CD95-. Researchers prepared the TRB cDNA libraries using 5' RACE with UMI labels. TCRdb re-analyzed the 5' RACE reads; it lists each CDR3 protein once, without DNA. The table lists 8,000 or so distinct CDR3 sequences. Material for sequencing was naive CXCR3- CD8+ T cells from blood. Subset here: CD45RO-CCR7+CD27+CD95- naive CD8+ T cells lacking CXCR3 (TNR3-). The TCR sequence derives from a human donor in good health. Some clones in this sample may be carry-over from other donors' samples. The V gene is TRBV4-1, the J gene TRBJ2-1; TCRdb reports TRBD1, a call that lacks DNA to check it against. CDR3 in amino acids: CASSSGTYDNEQFF.